This entry lists 30 T cell receptor beta chains sequenced from one sample in a study of T cells in women clearing cervical HPV infection. Sequenced by immunoSEQ multiplex PCR; TCRdb stores in-frame clones only, minus some. This listing includes 45,000 to 50,000 clones. The sample was blood buffy coat. These receptors originate from a woman between 18 and 70 years old with a cervical HPV16 infection that either progressed to CIN3+ or cleared (not recorded which).

Comment on this clone: From the germline J gene comes the end of the CDR3, since the read stops 3 residues before it. The J gene is TRBJ2-7, the V gene TRBV6-1, with D possibly matching TRBD1 (5 bases). The CDR3 loop spans 14 amino acids. Trimming stripped 1 base from V and 0 bases from J, with 7 bases between. CDR1 and CDR2 from the germline V gene are MNHNS and SASEGT. The CDR3: CASSEETDSYEQYF. Incomplete CDR3 DNA: TGTGCCAGCAGTGAAGAGACAGACTCCTACGAG.

Worth noting for this clone: The read ends 3 residues early relative to the CDR3; the germline J gene fills the gap. Other DNA sequences in this specimen translate into the identical CDR3. The rearrangement links TRBV7-2 to TRBJ1-3; D unclear. This CDR3 is 13 amino acids long. V was trimmed by 2 bases and J by 4 bases, leaving 6 bases between them. The germline CDR1 and CDR2 sequences are SGHTA and FQGNSA. This CDR3 reads CASSLKQGNTIYF. The sequenced part of the CDR3 DNA is TGTGCCAGCAGCTTAAAACAGGGAAACACC.

For this clone: Read sequence stops 3 residues before the CDR3 end, and the germline J gene provides the missing end. This chain uses TRBV7-9 with TRBJ2-7; TRBD1 is a possible D gene (6 bases). The CDR3 length is 14 residues. Per the germline V gene, CDR1 is SEHNR and CDR2 is FQNEAQ (reference sequence). V lost 1 base to trimming and J lost 0 bases, with 7 bases between them. CDR3 bases read: TGTGCCAGCAGCTTAGGAGGGGGCTCCTACGAG. Its protein product is CASSLGGGSYE. The full CDR3 is CASSLGGGSYEQYF.

Comment on this clone: The CDR3 is cut off 3 residues early in the read; its end comes from the germline J gene. J is TRBJ2-3 and V is TRBV7-9; D is uncertain. This CDR3 contains 12 residues. CDR1 is SEHNR and CDR2 is FQNEAQ in the germline V gene (reference sequence). V was pared by 7 bases and J by 7 bases, with 12 bases between. The DNA read from the CDR3 is TGTGCCAGCACATTCGTGGGCAATACG. Translated, it gives CASTFVGNT. The whole CDR3 is CASTFVGNTQYF.

To note about this clone: The CDR3 end lies 3 residues beyond the end of the read and is filled in from the germline J gene. The J gene is TRBJ2-7, the V gene TRBV5-8; TRBD1 matches at 8 bases. The CDR3 sequence is 15 residues long. The ends lost 0 bases at V and 0 bases at J; junction bases unmatched: 2. Germline lookup yields CDR1 SGHTS and CDR2 YDEGEE. The covered CDR3 bases are TGTGCCAGCAGCTTGGGACAGGGGTACTCCTACGAG. Amino acids: CASSLGQGYSYE. The entire CDR3 sequence reads CASSLGQGYSYEQYF.

Worth noting for this clone: The CDR3 extends 3 residues past the end of the read, so its final part is completed from the germline J gene. The chain uses TRBV7-2 and TRBJ1-1; 7 bases align to TRBD1. Germline-derived CDR1 and CDR2 are SGHTA and FQGNSA. This CDR3 spans 13 amino acids. Trimming removed 5 bases from V and 5 bases from J; junction bases left unmatched: 5. CDR3 amino acids: CASSAQGRTEAFF. The part of the CDR3 DNA that was read is TGTGCCAGCAGCGCACAGGGGAGGACTGAA. Full variable domain (remainder filled in from reference TRBV7-2 and TRBJ1-1): GAGVSQSPSNKVTEKGKDVELRCDPISGHTALYWYRQSLGQGLEFLIYFQGNSAPDKSGLPSDRFSAERTGGSVSTLTIQRTQQEDSAVYLCASSAQGRTEAFFGQGTRLTVV.

About this clone itself: The read comes to an end 3 residues before the CDR3 does, leaving the germline J gene to fill in the end. This chain connects TRBV20-1 to TRBJ2-7, with D possibly being TRBD1 (6 bases). Per the germline V gene, CDR1 is DFQATT and CDR2 is SNEGSKA (reference sequence). CDR3 length equals 12 residues. V lost 3 bases to trimming and J lost 3 bases, with 9 bases between them. The CDR3 DNA, read in part, is TGCAGTGCTAGCTCGACAGGCTACGAG. Its protein is CSASSTGYE. In full, the CDR3 reads CSASSTGYEQYF.

The CDR3 loop reads CASSLGHSYEQYF. Incomplete CDR3 DNA: TGTGCCAGCAGCCTCGGACATTCCTACGAG. The J gene is TRBJ2-7, the V gene TRBV5-5, with a tentative D call TRBD1 (5 bases). The CDR3 end falls 3 residues outside the read, so it is completed with the germline J gene. The CDR3 is 13 amino acids. The V end lost 4 bases, the J end lost 1 base, and 9 bases lay between the germline ends. Germline loops: CDR1 SGHKS, CDR2 YYEKEE (reference sequence).

On this clone itself: The DNA ends 3 residues before the CDR3 does, and the rest of the CDR3 is filled in from the germline J gene. The gene calls are TRBV20-1 and TRBJ2-5; TRBD2 matches 9 bases. This CDR3 has 14 residues. Germline V CDR1 and CDR2: DFQATT, SNEGSKA (reference sequence). V dropped 7 bases and J dropped 4; count of bases not matched to a gene: 10. CDR3 DNA (partial): TGCAGTGGACTAATTAGCGGGGGCGGAGAGACC. This gives the protein CSGLISGGGET. The CDR3 reads in full as CSGLISGGGETQYF.

Turning to this clone: The read comes to an end 3 residues before the CDR3 does, leaving the germline J gene to fill in the end. The chain recombines TRBV7-8 with TRBJ2-1; 8 bases match TRBD2. The CDR3 covers 17 residues. Germline assignment: CDR1 SGHVS and CDR2 FQNEAQ. Germline trimming cut 1 base from V and 5 bases from J; bases unmatched to any gene: 10. The CDR3 protein is CASSLVERERYDNEQFF. CDR3 DNA (partial): TGTGCCAGCAGCTTAGTGGAGCGGGAGAGGTACGACAATGAG.

CDR3 sequence reads: CASSRPGTGSNEQFF. The sequenced CDR3 bases are TGTGCCAGCAGCCGTCCCGGGACAGGTAGCAATGAG. The gene calls are TRBV5-5 and TRBJ2-1; 8 nucleotides align to TRBD1. The read falls 3 residues short of the CDR3 end, and the missing part is taken from the germline J gene. With V trimmed by 4 bases and J by 6 bases, 9 bases remained unmatched. The CDR3 contains 15 residues. Germline V gives CDR1 SGHKS, CDR2 YYEKEE (reference sequence).

A remark on this clone: Read sequence stops 3 residues before the CDR3 end, and the germline J gene provides the missing end. V and J are TRBV5-1 and TRBJ2-7; no clear D. The germline gives CDR1 SGHRS, CDR2 YFSETQ. V lost 1 base and J 0 bases, leaving 8 bases between the germline ends. The CDR3 extends over 14 amino acids. CDR3 DNA, as far as it was read: TGCGCCAGCAGCTTGTATTATCCCTCCTACGAG. Protein: CASSLYYPSYE. The complete CDR3 sequence is CASSLYYPSYEQYF.

A remark on this clone: The sequence runs out 3 residues before the end of the CDR3; the remainder is reconstructed from the germline J gene. This chain uses TRBV11-1 with TRBJ2-1, with 8 bases lining up with TRBD2. The CDR3 covers 14 residues. The V and J ends lost 4 bases and 4 bases, in that order; junction bases with no gene match: 3. CDR1 is SGHAT and CDR2 is FQDESV in the germline V gene (reference sequence). Partial CDR3 DNA: TGTGCCAGCAGCTCCGGGGGGGGGTACAATGAG. As protein: CASSSGGGYNE. In full, the CDR3 reads CASSSGGGYNEQFF.

Regarding this clone: The read finishes 3 residues shy of the CDR3 end, and the germline J gene is used to complete it. This chain uses TRBV7-2 with TRBJ2-3, with D unresolved. The CDR3 totals 13 residues. Per the germline V gene, CDR1 is SGHTA and CDR2 is FQGNSA. V lost 2 bases and J 4 bases, leaving 7 bases between the germline ends. CDR3 bases read: TGTGCCAGCAGCTTACCCACGGCAGATACG. Its translation is CASSLPTADT. The whole CDR3 protein is CASSLPTADTQYF.

A note on this clone: The read is 3 residues too short to cover the CDR3 end, so that end is filled in from the germline J gene. This chain connects TRBV7-3 to TRBJ1-1; D perhaps matches TRBD1 (6 bases). This CDR3 spans 13 amino acids. CDR1 SGHTA and CDR2 FQGTGA come from the germline V gene. The germline V and J ends were trimmed by 5 bases and 7 bases, with 14 bases remaining between them. Partial CDR3 DNA: TGTGCCAGCAGCATTGAGGGGGTGGGTGAA. Translating it yields CASSIEGVGE. The whole CDR3 protein reads CASSIEGVGEAFF.

A word on this clone: The read gets to within 3 residues of the CDR3 end, and the germline J gene fills in the rest. The rearrangement uses TRBV30 and TRBJ2-3, with D unclear. CDR3 size: 13 residues. The germline V gene has CDR1 GTSNPN and CDR2 SVGIG (reference sequence). CDR3 protein: CASGKGDNQPQYF. Incomplete CDR3 DNA: TGTGCCTCCGGTAAGGGTGACAATCAGCCG. The full variable domain, completed using reference TRBV30 and TRBJ2-3, is SQTIHQWPATLVQPVGSPLSLECTVEGTSNPNLYWYRQAAGRGLQLLFYSVGIGQISSEVPQNLSASRPQDRQFILSSKKLLLSDSGFYLCASGKGDNQPQYFGPGTRLTVL.

Worth noting for this clone: The CDR3 extends 3 residues past the end of the read, so its final part is completed from the germline J gene. J is TRBJ1-6 and V is TRBV7-3; a weak D match, TRBD1 (5 bases). This CDR3 comprises 13 residues. Trimming left V 3 bases short and J 10 bases short, with 10 bases between. Germline CDR1 is SGHTA and CDR2 is FQGTGA. CDR3 DNA (partial): TGTGCCAGCAGCTTTGGGGGGAACTCACCC. Residues: CASSFGGNSP. The full CDR3 reads CASSFGGNSPLHF.

Comment on this clone: The read terminates 3 residues before the CDR3 end, so the remaining end is supplied by the germline J gene. This chain links TRBV5-6 with TRBJ2-1; tentative D call: TRBD2 (6 bases). Trimming shortened V by 2 bases and J by 8 bases, and 17 bases separated the two germline ends. Germline V gives CDR1 SGHDT, CDR2 YYEEEE. The CDR3 loop spans 15 amino acids. The CDR3 DNA, read in part, is TGTGCCAGCAGCTTTTTGGAGGGTGTTCCGGATGAG. Its translation: CASSFLEGVPDE. The entire CDR3 protein is CASSFLEGVPDEQFF.

Remarks on this clone: Coverage ceases 3 residues before the CDR3 finishes, and the germline J gene fills in the end. The rearrangement links TRBV7-6 to TRBJ2-3, with 10 bases matching TRBD2. V lost 0 bases and J lost 6; bases outside the gene matches: 3. The CDR3 has 15 residues. Germline V gene data show CDR1 as SGHVS and CDR2 as FNYEAQ. CDR3 amino acids: CASSLAGTSVDTQYF. CDR3 DNA (partial): TGTGCCAGCAGCTTAGCCGGGACTAGCGTGGATACG.

With regard to this clone: The sequence runs out 3 residues before the end of the CDR3; the remainder is reconstructed from the germline J gene. The chain carries TRBV7-9 and TRBJ1-1, with TRBD1 matching over 9 bases. V was pared by 5 bases and J by 4 bases, with 5 bases of the junction left unmatched. Germline values: CDR1 SEHNR, CDR2 FQNEAQ (reference sequence). The CDR3 has 14 residues. CDR3 bases read: TGTGCCAGCAGCAAGGGACAGGGCGTCACTGAA. Protein product: CASSKGQGVTE. The entire CDR3 protein is CASSKGQGVTEAFF.

A remark on this clone: The read comes to an end 3 residues before the CDR3 does, leaving the germline J gene to fill in the end. V gene TRBV5-1 combines with J gene TRBJ2-7, with TRBD2 matching over 7 bases. V trimming: 9 bases; J trimming: 4 bases; junction bases outside the gene matches: 16. In germline, CDR1 is SGHRS, CDR2 YFSETQ. The CDR3 runs 15 residues. Here the CDR3 reads CATQQGLGHNYEQYF. The sequenced part of the CDR3 DNA is TGCGCCACCCAGCAAGGACTAGGGCACAATTACGAG.

A remark on this clone: The read gets to within 3 residues of the CDR3 end, and the germline J gene fills in the rest. The genes are TRBV5-4 and TRBJ2-1, with unresolved D. Trimming removed 4 bases at V and 9 bases at J, with 17 bases between. Germline CDR1 SGHNT, CDR2 YYREEE (reference sequence). The CDR3 consists of 14 residues. CDR3 residues: CASSPGIAVLEQFF. The sequenced part of the CDR3 DNA is TGTGCCAGCAGCCCGGGTATCGCGGTTCTTGAG.

As for this clone: The observed sequence ends 3 residues before the CDR3 terminus, with the missing tail filled in from the germline J gene. The genes are TRBV30 and TRBJ2-4; 9 bases agree with TRBD1. The CDR3 extends over 17 amino acids. The germline gives CDR1 GTSNPN, CDR2 SVGIG (reference sequence). Unmatched junction bases numbered 12, after V lost 0 bases and J lost 6 bases. The sequenced part of the CDR3 DNA is TGTGCCTGGAGTGTAAGGGGGCCGACAGGGGGGGGAAACATT. Translating gives CAWSVRGPTGGGNI. The whole CDR3 reads CAWSVRGPTGGGNIQYF.

This CDR3 reads CSARDMSLVGNEQFF. CDR3 bases read: TGCAGTGCTAGAGATATGAGCCTAGTGGGCAATGAG. The chain recombines TRBV20-1 with TRBJ2-1; D not certain. The CDR3 is cut off 3 residues early in the read; its end comes from the germline J gene. Germline loops: CDR1 DFQATT, CDR2 SNEGSKA (reference sequence). V shed 0 bases and J shed 6 bases, with 15 bases lying between them. The CDR3 has 15 amino acids.

Regarding this clone: The read ends 3 residues shy of where the CDR3 ends; the end is completed using the germline J gene. V usage is TRBV29-1 and J usage is TRBJ1-2; perhaps TRBD1 as D (5 bases). Germline CDR1 SQVTM, CDR2 ANQGSEA. Trimming left V 7 bases short and J 3 bases short, with 9 bases between. The CDR3 covers 11 residues. Incomplete CDR3 DNA: TGCAGCGCCAGCAGGGACTATGGC. Encoded protein: CSASRDYG. The entire CDR3 protein is CSASRDYGYTF.

About this clone itself: The read terminates 3 residues ahead of where the CDR3 ends, so the germline J gene completes it. This chain connects TRBV7-9 to TRBJ1-1; 8 positions agree with TRBD1. The CDR3 runs to 15 residues. Trimming took 4 bases from V and 5 from J; bases not matched to a gene: 9. CDR1 and CDR2 (germline): SEHNR, FQNEAQ (reference sequence). CDR3 DNA (partial): TGTGCCAGCAGCTCGCCGCAGGGGGCCGGGACTGAA. Residues: CASSSPQGAGTE. The entire CDR3 protein is CASSSPQGAGTEAFF.

Of note for this clone: The read is 3 residues too short to cover the CDR3 end, so that end is filled in from the germline J gene. This chain uses TRBV7-6 with TRBJ2-1; the match to TRBD2 covers 8 bases. Germline V gene lookup returns CDR1 SGHVS and CDR2 FNYEAQ. The ends lost 0 bases at V and 9 bases at J; junction bases unmatched: 7. There are 15 residues in the CDR3. CDR3 DNA, as far as it was read: TGTGCCAGCAGCTTAGCGCTAGGGGCGGGGGGTGAG. Its protein is CASSLALGAGGE. The entire CDR3 sequence reads CASSLALGAGGEQFF.

CDR3 sequence reads: CASSAGTDQETQYF. CDR3 DNA, as far as it was read: TGTGCCAGTAGTGCCGGGACAGACCAAGAGACC. The chain carries TRBV19 and TRBJ2-5; 7 positions agree with TRBD1. The read comes to an end 3 residues before the CDR3 does, leaving the germline J gene to fill in the end. This CDR3 is built from 14 residues. J was trimmed by 0 bases and V by 5 bases; bases with no gene match: 3. CDR1 and CDR2 (germline): LNHDA, SQIVND (reference sequence).

As to this clone: Read sequence stops 3 residues before the CDR3 end, and the germline J gene provides the missing end. The chain combines TRBV5-1 with TRBJ1-1, with TRBD1 matching 7 bases. The CDR3 runs 14 residues. V lost 3 bases to trimming and J lost 5 bases; unmatched junction nucleotides: 7. Germline CDR1 SGHRS, CDR2 YFSETQ. The CDR3 spells CASSWRGQQTEAFF. The DNA read from the CDR3 is TGCGCCAGCAGCTGGAGGGGACAGCAAACTGAA.

Concerning this clone itself: The read finishes 3 residues shy of the CDR3 end, and the germline J gene is used to complete it. The V call is TRBV30, the J call TRBJ2-2, with a weak D call TRBD2 (7 bases). This CDR3 has 17 amino acids. The V gene lost 4 bases and the J gene lost 0 bases, with 18 bases spanning the gap. Germline V gene lookup returns CDR1 GTSNPN and CDR2 SVGIG (reference sequence). CDR3 DNA, as far as it was read: TGTGCCTGGATACGCGACGGGGGGCCGTCGAACACCGGGGAG. Translation gives CAWIRDGGPSNTGE. The complete CDR3 protein is CAWIRDGGPSNTGELFF.